Below, 10 T cell receptor beta chains from the same sample are listed, as sequenced in a study of shared T cell receptors in the human thymus. TCRdb's table, derived via immunoSEQ multiplex PCR, lists solely in-frame clones and lacks some. The sample includes approximately 580,000 clones, around 78% of them seen just once. These data also featured in a second study, about human thymus T cells.

Sequenced input: thymocytes. The source is a boy younger than two with a congenital heart defect.

The chain is built from TRBV7-2 and TRBJ1-3; no definite D call. The CDR3 consists of 14 residues. Trimming took 5 bases from V and 1 from J, leaving 9 bases between them. Germline CDR1 SGHTA, CDR2 FQGNSA. The DNA of the CDR3 is TGTGCCAGCAGCCCACCCCGGTCTGGAAACACCATATATTTT. Encoded protein: CASSPPRSGNTIYF.

This rearrangement joins TRBV27 to TRBJ1-5; tentative D call: TRBD1 (6 bases). Trimming took off 4 bases at V and 0 bases at J, with 16 bases between the two ends. The CDR3 is 17 amino acids. Germline CDR1 MNHEY, CDR2 SMNVEV (reference sequence). The CDR3 DNA sequence: TGTGCCAGCAGTTCAGAACCGACGGACAGTAGCAATCAGCCCCAGCATTTT. It encodes CASSSEPTDSSNQPQHF.

This clone came up a few times. This chain connects TRBV10-1 to TRBJ2-1; TRBD1 is a possible D gene (6 bases). Deletions cut 8 bases from V and 0 bases from J, with 17 bases between. The CDR3 totals 16 residues. Germline V lookup: CDR1 WNHNN, CDR2 SYGVQD (reference sequence). The CDR3 region is CASRREGTHSYNEQFF. The CDR3, as DNA: TGCGCCAGCCGCCGAGAGGGGACACACTCCTACAATGAGCAGTTCTTC.

The chain uses TRBV4-3 and TRBJ2-1; TRBD2 might be the D (5 bases). Between the trimmed V and J ends, which lost 0 bases and 0 bases, there was a span of 9 bases. Per germline, CDR1 LGHNA and CDR2 YSLEER. This CDR3 is 16 amino acids long. The CDR3 DNA sequence: TGCGCCAGCAGCCAAGAGCGGGTAGCCTCCTACAATGAGCAGTTCTTC. Protein: CASSQERVASYNEQFF.

This clone has more than one count but fewer than ten. The V gene is TRBV6-5, the J gene TRBJ1-2; no clear D gene. Germline values: CDR1 MNHEY, CDR2 SVGAGI. V was pared by 5 bases and J by 0 bases, with 7 bases between. The CDR3 covers 13 residues. CDR3 in DNA: TGTGCCAGCAGTCACACAGCTAACTATGGCTACACCTTC. It is translated as CASSHTANYGYTF.

The chain couples TRBV5-1 to TRBJ1-2; D not certain. The CDR3 runs 13 residues. Germline V gene data show CDR1 as SGHRS and CDR2 as YFSETQ. Trimming shortened V by 2 bases and J by 2 bases, and 7 bases separated the two germline ends. CDR3 DNA sequence: TGCGCCAGCAGCTTAGCGGAGAACTATGGCTACACCTTC. This codes for CASSLAENYGYTF.

This clone was detected only a few times. This chain links TRBV6-1 with TRBJ2-2; 7 nucleotides agree with TRBD1. The length of the CDR3 is 15 residues. Germline CDR1 is MNHNS and CDR2 is SASEGT. V lost 6 bases to trimming and J lost 6 bases; unmatched junction nucleotides: 10. CDR3 nucleotides: TGTGCCAGCAGGGAAACAGGGGAAGGGGCCGGGGAGCTGTTTTTT. Amino acids: CASRETGEGAGELFF.

This clone was seen only a few times. J is TRBJ2-7 and V is TRBV21-1; the table's D call TRBD2 went unverified against the DNA. TRBV21-1 is recorded as a pseudogene. The CDR3 is 13 residues long. The CDR3 is CANQAGTHYEQYF. The CDR3 DNA reads TGTGCCAACCAAGCGGGGACTCACTACGAGCAGTACTTC.

The V call is TRBV2, the J call TRBJ2-7; no clear D. Trimming shortened V by 7 bases and J by 3 bases, and 16 bases separated the two germline ends. The CDR3 is 14 residues long. Germline CDR1 reads SNHLY; CDR2 reads FYNNEI. Written as DNA, the CDR3 is TGTGCCAGCATGAAAAGACACAAGTACTACGAGCAGTACTTC. Translating it yields CASMKRHKYYEQYF. Based on the CDR3 plus reference TRBV2 and TRBJ2-7, the full variable domain is EPEVTQTPSHQVTQMGQEVILRCVPISNHLYFYWYRQILGQKVEFLVSFYNNEISEKSEIFDDQFSVERPDGSNFTLKIRSTKLEDSAMYFCASMKRHKYYEQYFGPGTRLTVT.

The chain's CDR3 is CASSYLGDSDDEQFF. The CDR3 DNA reads as TGTGCCAGCAGTTATCTCGGGGATAGTGACGATGAGCAGTTCTTC. The gene calls are TRBV6-6 and TRBJ2-1; D may be TRBD2 (5 bases). Germline V gives CDR1 MNHNY, CDR2 SVGAGI (reference sequence). Trimming took 3 bases from V and 8 from J, leaving 17 bases between them. The CDR3 is made up of 15 amino acids.